Each of the 31 T cell receptor beta chains below was sequenced from the same sample in a study of blood T cell repertoires in COVID-19. The data were produced by immunoSEQ multiplex PCR, yet TCRdb's version contains in-frame clones alone and is incomplete. The sample contains 250,000 to 300,000 clones, almost 90% of which appear only once. Sequenced material: peripheral blood. The receptor source for this set is a woman aged 30 to 39 with COVID-19, enrolled during active disease.

The chain combines TRBV19 with TRBJ2-2; the D gene is possibly TRBD2 (5 bases). This CDR3 is built from 13 residues. Trimming cost V 2 bases and J 6 bases, with 7 bases left between them. CDR1 and CDR2 (germline): LNHDA, SQIVND (reference sequence). The CDR3 loop is CASSIMRAGELFF. The CDR3 DNA follows: TGTGCCAGTAGTATAATGAGGGCCGGGGAGCTGTTTTTT.

The V and J genes are TRBV24-1 and TRBJ2-3, with 12 positions matching TRBD2. The CDR3 extends over 17 amino acids. Germline lookup yields CDR1 KGHDR and CDR2 SFDVKD. Unmatched junction bases numbered 9, after V lost 4 bases and J lost 5 bases. The CDR3 sequence is CATSDPASGRVGDTQYF. The CDR3 nucleotides read TGTGCCACCAGTGACCCTGCTAGCGGGAGGGTAGGAGATACGCAGTATTTT.

The genes are TRBV28 and TRBJ2-7, with TRBD2 matching over 15 bases. The CDR3 is 15 amino acids. V shed 4 bases and J 6 bases; nucleotides not matched to a gene: 4. Germline loops: CDR1 MDHEN, CDR2 SYDVKM. Here the CDR3 reads CASSYPGLAGGEQYF. As DNA, the CDR3 is TGTGCCAGCAGTTACCCGGGACTAGCGGGAGGCGAGCAGTACTTC.

The rearrangement links TRBV6-5 to TRBJ1-3; D is ambiguous. The CDR3 totals 15 residues. Germline-derived CDR1 and CDR2 are MNHEY and SVGAGI. V lost 8 bases and J 0 bases, leaving 14 bases between the germline ends. CDR3 coding DNA: TGTGCCAGCCTACCCAGGCCTGACTCTGGAAACACCATATATTTT. The encoded protein is CASLPRPDSGNTIYF.

The V call is TRBV6-6, the J call TRBJ2-1; possibly TRBD2 for D (6 bases). Germline values: CDR1 MNHNY, CDR2 SVGAGI (reference sequence). V lost 0 bases and J 10 bases, leaving 16 bases between the germline ends. The CDR3 runs to 15 residues. The CDR3 region has the DNA TGTGCCAGCAGTTACTCGATCTCCCGGGGGACCGAGCAGTTCTTC. Protein sequence: CASSYSISRGTEQFF.

J is TRBJ1-4 and V is TRBV4-1; TRBD1 agrees at 7 bases. The CDR3 has 15 amino acids. CDR1 MGHRA and CDR2 YSYEKL come from the germline V gene. With 4 bases clipped from V and 7 bases from J, the junction kept 9 bases outside the gene matches. The CDR3 DNA sequence: TGCGCCAGCAGCCGATACGGACAGGAAGCTGAAAAACTGTTTTTT. This encodes CASSRYGQEAEKLFF.

With regard to this clone: Other DNA sequences in this specimen translate into the identical CDR3. V and J are TRBV2 and TRBJ1-1; 7 bases match TRBD1. CDR1 is SNHLY and CDR2 is FYNNEI in the germline V gene. V was clipped by 6 bases and J by 0 bases; unmatched bases: 1. The CDR3 consists of 13 residues. The CDR3 sequence is CASRQGMNTEAFF. In DNA, the CDR3 is TGTGCCAGCAGACAGGGGATGAACACTGAAGCTTTCTTT.

V is TRBV7-2 and J is TRBJ2-4, with a possible D match to TRBD2 (6 bases). The CDR3 contains 13 residues. Trimming took 3 bases from V and 6 from J, leaving 9 bases between them. Looked up from germline, CDR1 is SGHTA and CDR2 is FQGNSA. The CDR3 sequence: CASSFAEGNIQYF. The CDR3 region has the DNA TGTGCCAGCAGCTTCGCGGAGGGAAACATTCAGTACTTC.

This clone has just one count. V usage is TRBV12-3 or TRBV12-4 and J usage is TRBJ1-1; tentatively, D is TRBD1 (5 bases). The CDR3 contains 13 residues. V lost 2 bases to trimming and J lost 4 bases, with 8 bases between them. The DNA for the CDR3 is TGTGCCAGCAGTTTACGGGGGACCACTGAAGCTTTCTTT. Protein sequence: CASSLRGTTEAFF.

The J gene is TRBJ1-1, the V gene TRBV2, with D perhaps TRBD1 (6 bases). The CDR3 is 13 amino acids. Trimming shortened V by 3 bases and J by 12 bases, and 17 bases separated the two germline ends. Germline V gives CDR1 SNHLY, CDR2 FYNNEI. The CDR3 nucleotides are TGTGCCAGCAGTGACGGACAGTCCTACCGAACTTTCTTT. It codes for CASSDGQSYRTFF. Variable domain in full (rest from reference TRBV2 and TRBJ1-1): EPEVTQTPSHQVTQMGQEVILRCVPISNHLYFYWYRQILGQKVEFLVSFYNNEISEKSEIFDDQFSVERPDGSNFTLKIRSTKLEDSAMYFCASSDGQSYRTFFGQGTRLTVV.

The V call is TRBV11-2, the J call TRBJ2-2, with D maybe TRBD2 (6 bases). The CDR3 is 14 residues long. Per the germline V gene, CDR1 is SGHAT and CDR2 is FQNNGV. The germline V and J ends were trimmed by 8 bases and 1 base, with 11 bases remaining between them. CDR3 amino acids: CASARGENTGELFF. CDR3 coding DNA: TGTGCCAGCGCGCGCGGGGAGAACACCGGGGAGCTGTTTTTT.

V is TRBV13 and J is TRBJ2-7; 10 nucleotides agree with TRBD2. CDR1 is PRHDT and CDR2 is FYEKMQ in the germline V gene (reference sequence). CDR3 length equals 15 residues. The V gene end was trimmed by 5 bases and the J gene end by 2 bases; junction bases not matched to a gene: 6. The CDR3 DNA sequence: TGTGCCAGCAGCCCGGAGCGGGAGGGGCCCTACGAGCAGTACTTC. Amino acids: CASSPEREGPYEQYF.

The rearrangement links TRBV6-1 to TRBJ2-1; 11 positions agree with TRBD2. Unmatched junction bases numbered 6, after V lost 4 bases and J lost 4 bases. The CDR3 runs to 16 residues. Germline V gene lookup returns CDR1 MNHNS and CDR2 SASEGT. The CDR3 DNA reads TGTGCCAGCAGTGCGAGACTAGCGGGAAATTACAATGAGCAGTTCTTC. Translated: CASSARLAGNYNEQFF.

This clone is a singleton in its sample. This chain connects TRBV28 to TRBJ2-1; weak D call: TRBD2 (7 bases). The germline V gene encodes CDR1 MDHEN and CDR2 SYDVKM. This CDR3 is 13 amino acids long. V gave up 7 bases and J gave up 7 bases, with 14 bases separating them. CDR3 DNA sequence: TGTGCCAGCATCCAGGGAGGGGGTAATGAGCAGTTCTTC. This sequence encodes CASIQGGGNEQFF.

The V call is TRBV3-1 (or the pseudogene TRBV3-2), the J call TRBJ2-5; the match to TRBD2 covers 14 bases. The germline gives CDR1 LGHDT, CDR2 YNNKEL (reference sequence). The CDR3 length is 15 residues. Trimming at V came to 4 bases and at J to 5 bases, leaving 3 bases not matched to a gene. CDR3 sequence: CASSRTSGRHETQYF. CDR3 nucleotides: TGTGCCAGCAGCCGGACTAGCGGGAGGCATGAGACCCAGTACTTC.

The gene calls are TRBV2 and TRBJ1-6; 7 nucleotides align to TRBD1. Germline trimming cut 6 bases from V and 3 bases from J; bases unmatched to any gene: 8. CDR1 and CDR2 (germline): SNHLY, FYNNEI. CDR3 length: 16 amino acids. DNA of the CDR3: TGTGCCAGCAGAACCTCCCCAGGGGGCTATAATTCACCCCTCCACTTT. It translates to CASRTSPGGYNSPLHF. The whole variable domain, remainder taken from reference TRBV2 and TRBJ1-6, is EPEVTQTPSHQVTQMGQEVILRCVPISNHLYFYWYRQILGQKVEFLVSFYNNEISEKSEIFDDQFSVERPDGSNFTLKIRSTKLEDSAMYFCASRTSPGGYNSPLHFGNGTRLTVT.

The chain links TRBV9 to TRBJ1-6, with D maybe TRBD1 (6 bases). Germline V gene data show CDR1 as SGDLS and CDR2 as YYNGEE. The CDR3 has 18 amino acids. V was clipped by 2 bases and J by 7 bases, with 22 bases between them. The CDR3 loop reads CASSVRSLPRRGNSPLHF. The CDR3 bases are TGTGCCAGCAGCGTTCGTAGCTTGCCCCGAAGGGGGAATTCACCCCTCCACTTT.

The rearrangement uses TRBV4-1 and TRBJ1-1; possibly TRBD1 for D (6 bases). Trimming cost V 6 bases and J 0 bases, with 14 bases left between them. This CDR3 comprises 15 residues. CDR1 and CDR2 (germline): MGHRA, YSYEKL. The CDR3 region is CASSRLGTMNTEAFF. The CDR3 bases are TGCGCCAGCAGTCGGTTGGGGACAATGAACACTGAAGCTTTCTTT.

The gene calls are TRBV4-1 and TRBJ1-1; unclear D gene. The CDR3 runs to 15 residues. CDR1 and CDR2 (germline): MGHRA, YSYEKL. V gave up 3 bases and J gave up 1 base, with 12 bases separating them. CDR3 in DNA: TGCGCCAGCAGCCATCCCACAGTGGGGAACACTGAAGCTTTCTTT. Residues: CASSHPTVGNTEAFF.

This clone was observed once. The V and J genes are TRBV2 and TRBJ2-7; no clear D gene. This CDR3 has 11 residues. V gave up 5 bases and J gave up 5 bases, with 7 bases separating them. Germline CDR1 is SNHLY and CDR2 is FYNNEI. DNA of the CDR3: TGTGCCAGCAGTTCGAGAGACGAGCAGTACTTC. Encoded protein: CASSSRDEQYF.

The chain links TRBV5-5 to TRBJ1-6, with D perhaps matching TRBD1 (5 bases). Trimming cost V 3 bases and J 2 bases, with 12 bases left between them. The germline CDR1 and CDR2 sequences are SGHKS and YYEKEE (reference sequence). This CDR3 is built from 16 residues. The CDR3 nucleotides are TGTGCCAGCAGCTGGGGCTCAGCTACCTATAATTCACCCCTCCACTTT. Residues: CASSWGSATYNSPLHF.

The chain is built from TRBV9 and TRBJ2-2; 11 positions agree with TRBD2. J was trimmed by 6 bases and V by 4 bases; bases with no gene match: 5. The CDR3 extends over 15 amino acids. Germline CDR1 and CDR2: SGDLS and YYNGEE. CDR3 sequence: CASSRLAGSPGELFF. Here the CDR3 DNA reads TGTGCCAGCAGCCGACTAGCGGGATCTCCCGGGGAGCTGTTTTTT.

The chain recombines TRBV24-1 with TRBJ2-2; perhaps TRBD1 as D (5 bases). The CDR3 has 11 amino acids. V dropped 9 bases and J dropped 4 bases, with 5 bases sitting between them. Germline V gene sequence: CDR1 KGHDR, CDR2 SFDVKD. The CDR3 is CATQGTGELFF. CDR3 DNA: TGTGCCACCCAGGGCACCGGGGAGCTGTTTTTT.

The gene calls are TRBV4-1 and TRBJ2-7, with D possibly being TRBD1 (6 bases). Between the trimmed V and J ends, which lost 1 base and 3 bases, there was a span of 16 bases. The CDR3 totals 16 residues. CDR1 is MGHRA and CDR2 is YSYEKL in the germline V gene. This CDR3 reads CASSQAFATGNYEQYF. The CDR3 coding sequence is TGCGCCAGCAGCCAAGCCTTTGCGACAGGAAACTACGAGCAGTACTTC.

The rearrangement uses TRBV19 and TRBJ2-7; TRBD2 agrees at 11 bases. Germline trimming cut 3 bases from V and 2 bases from J; bases unmatched to any gene: 12. The germline CDR1 and CDR2 sequences are LNHDA and SQIVND (reference sequence). The CDR3 consists of 18 residues. The CDR3 coding sequence is TGTGCCAGTAGTATCAAAACCGGGACTAGCGGAGAGACCTACGAGCAGTACTTC. It yields the protein CASSIKTGTSGETYEQYF.

The gene calls are TRBV27 and TRBJ1-1; no reliable D call. There are 14 residues in the CDR3. The V end was cut by 4 bases, the J end by 4 bases, with 13 bases between. Germline V gene sequence: CDR1 MNHEY, CDR2 SMNVEV (reference sequence). CDR3 sequence: CASSSTVIRTEAFF. CDR3 DNA: TGTGCCAGCAGTTCAACAGTGATTCGCACTGAAGCTTTCTTT.

This sequence joins TRBV29-1 and TRBJ2-3, with D possibly matching TRBD2 (5 bases). This CDR3 comprises 13 residues. Germline values: CDR1 SQVTM, CDR2 ANQGSEA. The germline V and J ends were trimmed by 0 bases and 4 bases, with 8 bases remaining between them. This chain's CDR3 is CSVEEASPDTQYF. CDR3 coding DNA: TGCAGCGTTGAAGAGGCTAGCCCAGATACGCAGTATTTT.

The genes are TRBV28 and TRBJ2-7; 14 bases are shared with TRBD2. After removal of 5 bases from V and 2 bases from J, the junction contained 2 bases not matched to a gene. Germline CDR1 is MDHEN and CDR2 is SYDVKM. The length of the CDR3 is 15 residues. The CDR3 loop is CASSRLAGGAYEQYF. The CDR3 DNA sequence: TGTGCCAGCAGTCGACTAGCGGGGGGGGCCTACGAGCAGTACTTC.

CDR3 nucleotide sequence: TGTGCCAGCAGCCAAGATGAGAGGGCCCTCAAAAACATTCAGTACTTC. This codes for CASSQDERALKNIQYF. This rearrangement joins TRBV3-1 (or the pseudogene TRBV3-2) to TRBJ2-4, with D tentatively TRBD2 (5 bases). Germline V gene data show CDR1 as LGHDT and CDR2 as YNNKEL (reference sequence). CDR3 size: 16 residues. The V end lost 0 bases, the J end lost 3 bases, and 12 bases lay between the germline ends.

The chain carries TRBV5-1 and TRBJ2-1; TRBD2 is a possible D gene (5 bases). Trimming removed 0 bases from V and 5 bases from J, with 6 bases in between. Germline CDR1 is SGHRS and CDR2 is YFSETQ. CDR3 length: 13 residues. This CDR3 reads CASSLGENNEQFF. The CDR3 bases are TGCGCCAGCAGCTTGGGGGAGAACAATGAGCAGTTCTTC.

This clone was counted only a few times. The chain carries TRBV5-4 and TRBJ1-6; 8 bases map to TRBD1. This CDR3 is 13 amino acids long. The V gene's germline CDR1 is SGHNT and CDR2 YYREEE (reference sequence). V gave up 4 bases and J gave up 10 bases; unmatched junction bases: 4. The CDR3 protein is CASSPTGGSPLHF. The CDR3 DNA is TGTGCCAGCAGCCCAACAGGGGGATCACCCCTCCACTTT.